This T cell receptor beta chain was profiled in a study of blood T cell repertoires in COVID-19. Germline CDR1 SGHKS, CDR2 YYEKEE (reference sequence). This CDR3 has 16 amino acids. Trimming left V 4 bases short and J 0 bases short, with 13 bases between. Sequencing used immunoSEQ multiplex PCR; TCRdb keeps in-frame clones, though not all of them. Here the sample spans some 220,000 clones, roughly 90% being singletons. V and J are TRBV5-5 and TRBJ2-2; tentatively, D is TRBD1 (5 bases). Sequencing was carried out using PBMCs or T cells enriched from blood (not recorded which). The TCR was taken from a woman aged 30 to 39 who had recovered from COVID-19. CDR3 protein: CASSHLTVANTGELFF. In nucleotides, the CDR3 is TGTGCCAGCAGCCACCTGACAGTGGCGAACACCGGGGAGCTGTTTTTT.